Following are 27 T cell receptor beta chains from one sample sequenced in a study of OX40 agonist ivuxolimab in advanced cancers. Only in-frame clones appear in the TCRdb table, and some are missing; sequencing was by immunoSEQ multiplex PCR. The repertoire holds 10,000 to 15,000 clones, with 80% as singletons. The sample consisted of CD4+ or CD8+ T cells sorted from blood, taken in a trial of the OX40 agonist ivuxolimab. The receptors were gathered from an adult with an advanced solid tumor such as melanoma, head and neck, liver or kidney cancer.

The rearrangement uses TRBV7-2 and TRBJ2-3; TRBD2 matches 7 bases. The CDR3 loop spans 19 amino acids. CDR1 and CDR2 (germline): SGHTA, FQGNSA. Germline trimming cut 3 bases from V and 0 bases from J; bases unmatched to any gene: 15. CDR3 region: CASSLGTTSTSASTDTQYF. For the CDR3, the DNA is TGTGCCAGCAGCTTGGGTACGACTAGCACCTCCGCTAGCACAGATACGCAGTATTTT.

This chain connects TRBV9 to TRBJ2-5, with 8 bases fitting TRBD1. The germline CDR1 and CDR2 sequences are SGDLS and YYNGEE. The CDR3 length is 13 residues. J was trimmed by 2 bases and V by 6 bases; bases with no gene match: 3. The chain's CDR3 is CASKGQEQETQYF. Written as DNA, the CDR3 is TGTGCCAGCAAGGGACAGGAGCAAGAGACCCAGTACTTC.

V and J are TRBV6-6 and TRBJ2-5, with D perhaps TRBD1 (5 bases). The CDR3 is 14 residues long. The ends were cut back, 2 bases at V and 2 bases at J, with 9 bases in the middle. Germline values: CDR1 MNHNY, CDR2 SVGAGI (reference sequence). CDR3 bases: TGTGCCAGCAGTTACCAGCCAGGGCAAGAGACCCAGTACTTC. It codes for CASSYQPGQETQYF.

The J gene is TRBJ2-1, the V gene TRBV6-4; D could derive from TRBD1 or TRBD2 (5 bases each). Trimming left V 3 bases short and J 8 bases short, with 11 bases between. Germline V gene sequence: CDR1 MRHNA, CDR2 SNTAGT. The CDR3 is 13 residues long. This CDR3 is CASSEGETHEQFF. In DNA form, the CDR3 reads TGTGCCAGCAGTGAAGGGGAGACTCATGAGCAGTTCTTC.

The gene calls are TRBV14 and TRBJ2-1, with 11 bases identical to TRBD1. Trimming removed 3 bases from V and 5 bases from J; junction bases left unmatched: 6. The CDR3 is made up of 16 amino acids. The V gene's germline CDR1 is SGHDN and CDR2 FVKESK. The CDR3 protein is CASSHNPGQGDNEQFF. The CDR3 bases are TGTGCCAGCAGCCACAACCCGGGACAGGGGGACAATGAGCAGTTCTTC.

The chain links TRBV9 to TRBJ2-4, with D perhaps matching TRBD1 or TRBD2 (5 bases each). There are 14 residues in the CDR3. Looked up from germline, CDR1 is SGDLS and CDR2 is YYNGEE. Trimming took 4 bases from V and 8 from J, leaving 16 bases between them. The chain's CDR3 is CASSSRDREDIQYF. CDR3 coding DNA: TGTGCCAGCAGCTCCCGGGACCGCGAGGACATTCAGTACTTC.

CDR3 nucleotide sequence: TGTGCCACCAGCAGAGATTTTGGGGACAGGGCCTACGAGCAGTACTTC. Protein product: CATSRDFGDRAYEQYF. This rearrangement joins TRBV15 to TRBJ2-7, with 9 bases aligning to TRBD1. The CDR3 runs to 16 residues. Germline loops: CDR1 LNHNV, CDR2 YYDKDF (reference sequence). V lost 0 bases, J lost 2 bases, and 5 bases stayed unmatched.

CDR3 DNA: TGTGCCAGCAGCGTCGCCACGGCAGCCTATGGCTACACCTTC. Translation gives CASSVATAAYGYTF. The V call is TRBV9, the J call TRBJ1-2; D is unresolved. CDR1 is SGDLS, CDR2 YYNGEE, per germline. The CDR3 extends over 14 amino acids. Trimming took 2 bases from V and 4 from J, leaving 12 bases between them. Drawing the rest from reference TRBV9 and TRBJ1-2, the complete variable domain is DSGVTQTPKHLITATGQRVTLRCSPRSGDLSVYWYQQSLDQGLQFLIQYYNGEERAKGNILERFSAQQFPDLHSELNLSSLELGDSALYFCASSVATAAYGYTFGSGTRLTVV.

The chain combines TRBV27 with TRBJ2-2, with 9 bases that match TRBD1. This CDR3 comprises 18 residues. V was clipped by 8 bases and J by 1 base; unmatched bases: 14. CDR1 MNHEY and CDR2 SMNVEV come from the germline V gene (reference sequence). CDR3 DNA sequence: TGTGCCAGCGGATCACAACCGGGACAGGGAGGGAACACCGGGGAGCTGTTTTTT. This encodes CASGSQPGQGGNTGELFF.

The rearrangement uses TRBV2 and TRBJ2-1; 10 bases map to TRBD2. The J segment lost 8 bases and the V segment lost 6 bases, leaving 13 bases of the junction unmatched. The CDR3 contains 16 residues. Germline CDR1 reads SNHLY; CDR2 reads FYNNEI. In nucleotides, the CDR3 is TGTGCCAGCAGGGATCCGAGCGGGAGGGAGTCGCATGAGCAGTTCTTC. Residues: CASRDPSGRESHEQFF.

This clone was recorded a few times. The chain combines TRBV5-1 with TRBJ1-3; D possibly corresponds to TRBD1 (5 bases). The CDR3 length is 15 residues. Germline V lookup: CDR1 SGHRS, CDR2 YFSETQ. Trimming took 4 bases from V and 0 from J, leaving 11 bases between them. The DNA for the CDR3 is TGCGCCAGCAGCGAGGACACCTACTCTGGAAACACCATATATTTT. Translated: CASSEDTYSGNTIYF.

This sequence joins TRBV10-3 and TRBJ2-7, with 11 bases lining up with TRBD2. The germline CDR1 and CDR2 sequences are ENHRY and SYGVKD. V lost 4 bases to trimming and J lost 1 base; unmatched junction nucleotides: 6. CDR3 length equals 16 residues. The DNA of the CDR3 is TGTGCCATCAGTGGGTCGCTAGCGGGAGGATCCTACGAGCAGTACTTC. Translated: CAISGSLAGGSYEQYF.

V and J are TRBV6-5 and TRBJ2-5; no definite D call. Germline CDR1 is MNHEY and CDR2 is SVGAGI. The CDR3 is 12 residues long. The ends were cut back, 10 bases at V and 2 bases at J, with 11 bases in the middle. CDR3 nucleotides: TGTGCCACCTTAGACTCGCAAGAGACCCAGTACTTC. It is translated as CATLDSQETQYF.

The chain joins TRBV29-1 to TRBJ2-2, with TRBD2 as a possible D gene (5 bases). V was pared by 7 bases and J by 4 bases, with 13 bases between. Germline assignment: CDR1 SQVTM and CDR2 ANQGSEA. The CDR3 totals 13 residues. DNA for the CDR3: TGCAGCGGCTTTCTGGGAGTCACCGGGGAGCTGTTTTTT. It is translated as CSGFLGVTGELFF.

V is TRBV27 and J is TRBJ2-1; D unresolved. In germline, CDR1 is MNHEY, CDR2 SMNVEV (reference sequence). Trimming removed 11 bases at V and 6 bases at J, with 11 bases between. This CDR3 contains 11 residues. This CDR3 reads CASRFGNEQFF. The DNA for the CDR3 is TGTGCCTCACGGTTTGGCAATGAGCAGTTCTTC.

The chain is built from TRBV6-5 and TRBJ2-7; TRBD2 is a possible D gene (5 bases). Trimming shortened V by 0 bases and J by 5 bases, and 17 bases separated the two germline ends. The CDR3 has 16 amino acids. Germline loops: CDR1 MNHEY, CDR2 SVGAGI. CDR3 DNA sequence: TGTGCCAGCAGTTACTCGACTAACATCCTATCCCACGAGCAGTACTTC. Its translation: CASSYSTNILSHEQYF.

This clone is medium-sized. This chain connects TRBV4-1 to TRBJ1-2, with 10 bases lining up with TRBD1. J lost 4 bases, V lost 7 bases, and 6 bases had no gene match. Germline loops: CDR1 MGHRA, CDR2 YSYEKL. The CDR3 has 14 amino acids. This CDR3 reads CASTGDRGSYGYTF. CDR3 nucleotide sequence: TGCGCCAGCACCGGGGACAGGGGATCCTATGGCTACACCTTC.

This clone was seen more than once but under ten times. This CDR3 is CASSPRGGGGASYEQYF. CDR3 nucleotide sequence: TGTGCCAGCAGTCCCCGAGGGGGCGGAGGGGCTTCCTACGAGCAGTACTTC. The rearrangement joins TRBV27 to TRBJ2-7, with a tentative D call TRBD1 (7 bases). Per germline, CDR1 MNHEY and CDR2 SMNVEV (reference sequence). V shed 5 bases and J shed 1 base, with 21 bases lying between them. The CDR3 contains 17 residues.

V is TRBV5-5 and J is TRBJ2-5; either TRBD1 or TRBD2 may supply D (5 bases each). Trimming cost V 0 bases and J 1 base, with 10 bases left between them. The germline V gene has CDR1 SGHKS and CDR2 YYEKEE (reference sequence). The CDR3 has 15 amino acids. CDR3 amino acids: CASSLAGDGQETQYF. As DNA, the CDR3 is TGTGCCAGCAGCTTGGCCGGGGACGGCCAAGAGACCCAGTACTTC. The full variable domain, in which reference TRBV5-5 and TRBJ2-5 provide the parts outside the CDR3, is DAGVTQSPTHLIKTRGQQVTLRCSPISGHKSVSWYQQVLGQGPQFIFQYYEKEERGRGNFPDRFSARQFPNYSSELNVNALLLGDSALYLCASSLAGDGQETQYFGPGTRLLVL.

Only one count was recorded for this clone. V is TRBV6-5 and J is TRBJ2-7; TRBD1 agrees at 8 bases. The trim removed 5 bases at V and 4 bases at J, leaving 4 bases unmatched. This CDR3 is 13 amino acids long. Germline V gene data show CDR1 as MNHEY and CDR2 as SVGAGI. The CDR3 sequence is CASSQTGVYEQYF. The CDR3 nucleotides read TGTGCCAGCAGTCAGACAGGGGTATACGAGCAGTACTTC.

The chain uses TRBV6-5 and TRBJ1-2, with 9 bases identical to TRBD1. Germline values: CDR1 MNHEY, CDR2 SVGAGI. With 4 bases clipped from V and 4 bases from J, the junction kept 7 bases outside the gene matches. The CDR3 totals 15 residues. The CDR3 region has the DNA TGTGCCAGCAGTTCCCCGGGACAGGGTGTCTATGGCTACACCTTC. Amino acid sequence: CASSSPGQGVYGYTF.

This chain connects TRBV9 to TRBJ2-2, with TRBD1 as a possible D gene (7 bases). The germline V gene encodes CDR1 SGDLS and CDR2 YYNGEE. V was shortened by 4 bases and J by 3 bases, with 19 bases between the two germline ends. The CDR3 is 17 residues long. The CDR3 DNA sequence: TGTGCCAGCAGCTCACCCTTACGCGGGACAGACACCGGGGAGCTGTTTTTT. Translation: CASSSPLRGTDTGELFF.

The chain is built from TRBV5-1 and TRBJ2-7, with TRBD2 as a possible D gene (5 bases). Germline-derived CDR1 and CDR2 are SGHRS and YFSETQ. Trimming took off 2 bases at V and 2 bases at J, with 8 bases between the two ends. This CDR3 region has 13 residues. CDR3 coding DNA: TGCGCCAGCAGCTTCGAGGGCCCCTACGAGCAGTACTTC. Translating gives CASSFEGPYEQYF.

The genes are TRBV18 and TRBJ1-1; unclear D gene. Germline CDR1 is KGHSH and CDR2 is LQKENI. V lost 4 bases and J lost 0, with 3 bases in between. There are 12 residues in the CDR3. DNA for the CDR3: TGTGCCAGCTCACTGCTGAACACTGAAGCTTTCTTT. This sequence encodes CASSLLNTEAFF. The full variable domain, in which reference TRBV18 and TRBJ1-1 provide the parts outside the CDR3, is NAGVMQNPRHLVRRRGQEARLRCSPMKGHSHVYWYRQLPEEGLKFMVYLQKENIIDESGMPKERFSAEFPKEGPSILRIQQVVRGDSAAYFCASSLLNTEAFFGQGTRLTVV.

This clone was picked up one time. CDR3 region: CSVESQQGGPRSRETQYF. CDR3 in DNA: TGCAGCGTTGAGTCTCAGCAGGGGGGACCCCGTTCGCGAGAGACCCAGTACTTC. The genes are TRBV29-1 and TRBJ2-5, with D possibly matching TRBD1 (7 bases). CDR3 length: 18 residues. Germline loops: CDR1 SQVTM, CDR2 ANQGSEA. The V end was cut by 3 bases, the J end by 4 bases, with 27 bases between.

V usage is TRBV19 and J usage is TRBJ2-1, with 11 bases fitting TRBD2. CDR3 length: 14 residues. Unmatched junction bases numbered 3, after V lost 5 bases and J lost 6 bases. CDR1 and CDR2 from the germline V gene are LNHDA and SQIVND (reference sequence). CDR3: CASSPGTSGNEQFF. In DNA form, the CDR3 reads TGTGCCAGTAGTCCCGGGACTAGCGGCAATGAGCAGTTCTTC.

The chain has TRBV6-5 and TRBJ1-1; possibly TRBD1 for D (5 bases). V was pared by 0 bases and J by 5 bases, with 7 bases between. The CDR3 runs 13 residues. In germline, CDR1 is MNHEY, CDR2 SVGAGI. CDR3 region: CASSYSGGTEAFF. In DNA form, the CDR3 reads TGTGCCAGCAGTTACTCGGGGGGAACTGAAGCTTTCTTT.